This TCR beta chain was sequenced in a study of blood T cell repertoires in COVID-19. About the study: In each case, the material was cDNA or gDNA derived from T cells, B-cell-depleted T cells, or PBMCs.

This CDR3 spans 17 amino acids. Germline V CDR1 and CDR2: SEHNR, FQNEAQ (reference sequence). V shed 1 base and J 7 bases; nucleotides not matched to a gene: 11. The participants were between roughly 18 and 100 years old and came from some 23 US areas. Recovery meant two consecutive negative NP/OP PCR tests, professional clearance, or resolved symptoms. As originally analysed: Amplification of reference gene primers was used by the study to estimate nucleated cell counts. Produced via immunoSEQ multiplex PCR; TCRdb's table is partial and in-frame only. V and J calls and clone size follow that table, whereas D and trimming were derived from the DNA. This sample has 200,000 to 250,000 clones, with roughly 89% found just once.

Sequences were obtained from PBMCs or T cells enriched from blood (not recorded which). This rearrangement joins TRBV7-9 to TRBJ2-1, with 9 positions matching TRBD2. The clonotype comes from a woman between 40 and 55 years old who had recovered from COVID-19. Here the CDR3 reads CASSLDGRGREGNEQFF. The CDR3, as DNA: TGTGCCAGCAGCTTAGACGGACGCGGGAGGGAGGGGAATGAGCAGTTCTTC.